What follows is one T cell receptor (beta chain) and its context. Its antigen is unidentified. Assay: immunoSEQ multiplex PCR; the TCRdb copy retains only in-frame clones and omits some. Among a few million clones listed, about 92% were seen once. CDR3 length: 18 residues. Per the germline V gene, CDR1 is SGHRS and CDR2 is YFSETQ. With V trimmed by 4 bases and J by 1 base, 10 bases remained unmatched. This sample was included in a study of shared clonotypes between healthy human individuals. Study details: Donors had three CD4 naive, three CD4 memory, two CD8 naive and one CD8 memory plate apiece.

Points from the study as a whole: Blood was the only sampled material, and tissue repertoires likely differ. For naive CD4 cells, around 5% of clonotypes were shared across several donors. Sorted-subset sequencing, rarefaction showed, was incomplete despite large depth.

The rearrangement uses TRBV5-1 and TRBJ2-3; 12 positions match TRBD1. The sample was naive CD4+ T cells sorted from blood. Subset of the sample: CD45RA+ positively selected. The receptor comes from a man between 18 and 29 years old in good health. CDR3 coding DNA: TGCGCCAGCAGCGTAACCGGGACAGGGGGCTCGGGCACAGATACGCAGTATTTT. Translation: CASSVTGTGGSGTDTQYF.